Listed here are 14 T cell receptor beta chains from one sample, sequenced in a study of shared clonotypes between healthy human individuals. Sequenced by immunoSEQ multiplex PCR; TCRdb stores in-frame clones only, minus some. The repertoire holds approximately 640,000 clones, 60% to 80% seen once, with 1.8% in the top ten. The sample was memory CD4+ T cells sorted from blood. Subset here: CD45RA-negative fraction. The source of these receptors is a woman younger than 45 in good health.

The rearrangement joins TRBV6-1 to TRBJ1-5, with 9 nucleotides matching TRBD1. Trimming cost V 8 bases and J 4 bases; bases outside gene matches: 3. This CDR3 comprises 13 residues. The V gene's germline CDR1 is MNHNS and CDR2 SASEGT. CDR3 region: CASGTGLNQPQHF. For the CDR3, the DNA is TGTGCCAGCGGGACAGGGTTAAATCAGCCCCAGCATTTT.

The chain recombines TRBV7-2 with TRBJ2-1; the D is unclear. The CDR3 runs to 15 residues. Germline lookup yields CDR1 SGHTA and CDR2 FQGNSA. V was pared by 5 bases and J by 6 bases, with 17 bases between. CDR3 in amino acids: CASSPFPEWGNEQFF. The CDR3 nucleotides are TGTGCCAGCAGCCCCTTCCCAGAGTGGGGCAATGAGCAGTTCTTC.

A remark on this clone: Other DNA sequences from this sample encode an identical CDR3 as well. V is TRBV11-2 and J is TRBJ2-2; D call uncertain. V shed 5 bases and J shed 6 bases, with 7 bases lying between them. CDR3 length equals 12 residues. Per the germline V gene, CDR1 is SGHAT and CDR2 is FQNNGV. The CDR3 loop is CASSPLAGELFF. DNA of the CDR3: TGTGCCAGCAGCCCGCTTGCCGGGGAGCTGTTTTTT.

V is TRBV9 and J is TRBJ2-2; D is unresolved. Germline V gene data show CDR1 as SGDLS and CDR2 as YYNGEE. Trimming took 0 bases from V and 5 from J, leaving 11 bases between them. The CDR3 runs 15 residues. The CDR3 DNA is TGTGCCAGCAGCGTAGCAGTTGAGGAAACCGGGGAGCTGTTTTTT. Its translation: CASSVAVEETGELFF.

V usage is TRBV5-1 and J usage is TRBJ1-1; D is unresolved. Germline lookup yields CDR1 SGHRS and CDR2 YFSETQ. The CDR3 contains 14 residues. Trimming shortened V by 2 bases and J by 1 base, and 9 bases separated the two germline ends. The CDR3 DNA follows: TGCGCCAGCAGCTTAATACGACCGAACACTGAAGCTTTCTTT. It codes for CASSLIRPNTEAFF.

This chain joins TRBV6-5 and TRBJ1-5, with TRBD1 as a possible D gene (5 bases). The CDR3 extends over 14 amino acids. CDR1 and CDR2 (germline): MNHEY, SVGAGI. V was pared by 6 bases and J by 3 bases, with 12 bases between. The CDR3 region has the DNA TGTGCCAGCAGGGTCAGAGGGGACAATCAGCCCCAGCATTTT. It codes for CASRVRGDNQPQHF.

CDR3 protein: CASSSQGGNTEAFF. CDR3 nucleotides: TGTGCCAGCAGCTCGCAAGGTGGGAACACTGAAGCTTTCTTT. The chain couples TRBV11-3 to TRBJ1-1; no clear D gene. Germline V CDR1 and CDR2: SGHNT, YENEEA. Trimming pared 4 bases from V and 1 base from J, leaving 10 bases between. The length of the CDR3 is 14 residues.

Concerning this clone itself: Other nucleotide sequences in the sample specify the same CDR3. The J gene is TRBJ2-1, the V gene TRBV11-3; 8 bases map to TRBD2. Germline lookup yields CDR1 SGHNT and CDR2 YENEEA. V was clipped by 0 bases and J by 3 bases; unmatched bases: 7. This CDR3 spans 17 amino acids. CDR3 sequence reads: CASSLDGGAGGYNEQFF. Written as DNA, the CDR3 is TGTGCCAGCAGCTTAGATGGCGGGGCGGGGGGCTACAATGAGCAGTTCTTC.

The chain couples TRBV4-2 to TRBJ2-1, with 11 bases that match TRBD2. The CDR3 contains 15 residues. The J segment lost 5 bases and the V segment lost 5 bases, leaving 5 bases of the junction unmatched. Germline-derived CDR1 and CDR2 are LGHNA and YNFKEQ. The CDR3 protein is CASSDGTSGNNEQFF. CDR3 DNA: TGTGCCAGCAGCGACGGGACTAGCGGCAACAATGAGCAGTTCTTC.

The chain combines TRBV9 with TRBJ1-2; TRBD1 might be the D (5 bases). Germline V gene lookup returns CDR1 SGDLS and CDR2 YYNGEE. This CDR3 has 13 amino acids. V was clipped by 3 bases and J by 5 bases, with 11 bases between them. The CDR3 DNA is TGTGCCAGCAGCGCCGGGACGGAATATGGCTACACCTTC. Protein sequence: CASSAGTEYGYTF.

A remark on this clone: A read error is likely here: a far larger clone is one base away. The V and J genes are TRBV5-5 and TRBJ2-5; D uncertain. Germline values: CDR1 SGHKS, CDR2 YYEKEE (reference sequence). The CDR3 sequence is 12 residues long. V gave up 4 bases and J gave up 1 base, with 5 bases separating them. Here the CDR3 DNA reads TGTGCCAGCAGCCCGTCCCAAGAGACCCAGTACTTC. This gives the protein CASSPSQETQYF.

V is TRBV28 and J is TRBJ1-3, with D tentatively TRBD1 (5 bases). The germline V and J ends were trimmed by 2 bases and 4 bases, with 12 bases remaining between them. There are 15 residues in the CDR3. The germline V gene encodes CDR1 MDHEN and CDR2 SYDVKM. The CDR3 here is CASSLGWGSGNTIYF. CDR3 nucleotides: TGTGCCAGCAGTTTAGGTTGGGGGTCGGGAAACACCATATATTTT. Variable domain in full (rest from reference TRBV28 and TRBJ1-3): DVKVTQSSRYLVKRTGEKVFLECVQDMDHENMFWYRQDPGLGLRLIYFSYDVKMKEKGDIPEGYSVSREKKERFSLILESASTNQTSMYLCASSLGWGSGNTIYFGEGSWLTVV.

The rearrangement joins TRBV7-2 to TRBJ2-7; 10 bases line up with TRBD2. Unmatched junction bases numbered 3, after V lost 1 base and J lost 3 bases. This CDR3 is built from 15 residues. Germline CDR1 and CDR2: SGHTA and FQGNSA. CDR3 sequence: CASSLDTSGIYEQYF. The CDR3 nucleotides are TGTGCCAGCAGCTTAGACACTAGCGGGATCTACGAGCAGTACTTC.

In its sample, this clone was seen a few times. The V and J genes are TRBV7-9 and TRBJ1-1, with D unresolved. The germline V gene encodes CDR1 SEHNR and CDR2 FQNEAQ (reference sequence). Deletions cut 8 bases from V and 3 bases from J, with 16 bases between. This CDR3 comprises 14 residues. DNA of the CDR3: TGTGCCAGCGCGAGGTGGGCGGGTGACACTGAAGCTTTCTTT. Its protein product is CASARWAGDTEAFF.